The source of this T cell receptor beta chain is a study of CD8 T cells in Susac syndrome. Study findings and constraints: The study conceded that relatively few individuals underwent its TCR sequencing and HLA analysis.

Germline V lookup: CDR1 KGHSH, CDR2 LQKENI. The CDR3 extends over 15 amino acids. The V and J ends lost 1 base and 1 base respectively, with 10 bases between them. Roughly 0.45 to 1 ug RNA was reverse transcribed with random hexamers. Multiplex PCR with immunoSEQ amplified the TCR beta CDR3 across 54 Vbeta and 13 Jbeta. One entry per CDR3 protein results from TCRdb running MiXCR on the immunoSEQ multiplex PCR reads. The sample has 180,000 or so distinct CDR3 sequences; just under 95% are singletons. Regarding this clonotype: As yet, its antigen is unknown.

Sequencing was performed on CD4+ T cells from PBMCs. The chain links TRBV18 to TRBJ1-1; tentative D call: TRBD1 (5 bases). This receptor was obtained from a human donor with Susac syndrome. The CDR3 nucleotides read TGTGCCAGCTCACCACTGAGGGGTCAGAACACTGAAGCTTTCTTT. It specifies CASSPLRGQNTEAFF.